This T cell receptor beta chain was captured by sequencing in a study of blood T cells in healthy people across ages. Caucasian individuals from Russia who were healthy and aged 6 to 90 acted as donors. The authors drew about 9.9 milliliters of peripheral blood from each donor. Then a second PCR, running roughly 7 to 11 cycles, was carried out with a sample-barcoded 5' primer and a J-beta primer mix. A minimum of 3 million CDR3-containing paired-end reads was obtained for each sample. Each CDR3 protein gets one entry after TCRdb re-called the 5' RACE reads with MiXCR. The sample contains 1.5 million to 1.9 million distinct CDR3 sequences, roughly 43% of which appear only once. Study observations and caveats: Any conclusive comparison of naive versus antigen-experienced cells was prevented by using unsorted PBMCs.

This clonotype is a singleton in its sample. The antigen is unknown. This CDR3 is built from 14 residues. Germline V CDR1 and CDR2: KGHDR, SFDVKD. V lost 1 base to trimming and J lost 11 bases; unmatched junction nucleotides: 8. The origin of this receptor is a woman aged 18-29 years in good health. The chain joins TRBV24-1 to TRBJ2-5, with TRBD1 matching 8 bases. The sample consisted of blood. The CDR3 here is CATSDFAGGHEQYF. DNA of the CDR3: TGTGCCACCAGTGATTTCGCAGGGGGCCATGAGCAGTACTTC.